These T cell receptor beta chains were read from a single sample in a study of post-analysis software for immune sequencing data. TCRdb re-derived calls from the PCR reads in MiXCR, one entry per CDR3 protein. The repertoire consists of about 770,000 distinct CDR3 sequences, with under 60% occurring once and the leading ten covering over 4.5%. The sequencing input was blood. The receptors stem from a girl between 5 and 17 years old with multiple sclerosis. The conserved cysteine and the conserved F or W are not part of the CDR3 here.

J	V	CDR3
TRBJ2-4	TRBV29-1	SGRAGGNIQY
TRBJ2-1	TRBV20-1	SASKLNSYNEQF
TRBJ2-5	TRBV12-3/TRBV12-4	ASSPLAGRFETQY
TRBJ2-5	TRBV4-2	ACSQEAEGSQETQY
TRBJ2-7	TRBV20-1	SARTGIGVNYEQY
TRBJ2-1	TRBV7-2	ASGTGFEQF
TRBJ2-1	TRBV29-1	SVPGTTSYNEQF
TRBJ1-2	TRBV29-1	SAVTGGADYGYT
TRBJ1-2	TRBV4-3	ASSQDWGVWLNYGYT
TRBJ2-7	TRBV6-2/TRBV6-3	ASSYERTVSYEQY
-	TRBV7-9	ASSLDRSSYNEQY